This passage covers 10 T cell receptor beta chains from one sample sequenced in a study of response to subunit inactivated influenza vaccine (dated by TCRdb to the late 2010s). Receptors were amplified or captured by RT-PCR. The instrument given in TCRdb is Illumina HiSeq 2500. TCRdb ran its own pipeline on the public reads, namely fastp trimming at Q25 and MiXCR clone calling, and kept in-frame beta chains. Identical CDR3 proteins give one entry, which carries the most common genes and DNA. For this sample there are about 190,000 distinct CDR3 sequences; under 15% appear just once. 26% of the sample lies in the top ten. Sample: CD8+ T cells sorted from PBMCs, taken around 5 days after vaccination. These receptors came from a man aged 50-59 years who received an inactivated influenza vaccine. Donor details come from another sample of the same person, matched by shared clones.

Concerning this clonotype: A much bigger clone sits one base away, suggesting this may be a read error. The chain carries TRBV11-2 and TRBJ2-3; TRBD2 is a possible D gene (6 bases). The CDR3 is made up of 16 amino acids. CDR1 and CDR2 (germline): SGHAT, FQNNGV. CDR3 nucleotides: TGTGCCAGCAGCCACCCGTTGGCGGGGAACACAAATACGCAGTATTTT. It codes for CASSHPLAGNTNTQYF.

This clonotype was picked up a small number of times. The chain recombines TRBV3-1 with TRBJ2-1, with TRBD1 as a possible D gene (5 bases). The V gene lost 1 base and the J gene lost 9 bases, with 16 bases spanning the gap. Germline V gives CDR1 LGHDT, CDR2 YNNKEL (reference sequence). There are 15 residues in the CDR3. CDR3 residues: CASSQAISGYPEQFF. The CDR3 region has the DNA TGTGCCAGCAGCCAAGCGATTTCAGGGTATCCTGAGCAGTTCTTC.

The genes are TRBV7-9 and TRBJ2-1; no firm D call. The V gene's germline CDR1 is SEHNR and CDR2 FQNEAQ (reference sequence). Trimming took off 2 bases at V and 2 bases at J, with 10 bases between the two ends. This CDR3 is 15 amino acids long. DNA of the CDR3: TGTGCCAGCAGCTTAACAGCTTCGACCTACAATGAGCAGTTCTTC. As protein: CASSLTASTYNEQFF.

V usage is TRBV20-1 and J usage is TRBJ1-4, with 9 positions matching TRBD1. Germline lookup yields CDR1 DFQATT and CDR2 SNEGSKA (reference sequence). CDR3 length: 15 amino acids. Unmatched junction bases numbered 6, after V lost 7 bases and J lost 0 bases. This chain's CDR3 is CSGRDREATNEKLFF. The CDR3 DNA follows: TGCAGTGGCCGGGACAGGGAGGCAACTAATGAAAAACTGTTTTTT.

In DNA form, the CDR3 reads TGCGCCAGCAGCGACCCCCGGGCAGCGGTCCCCGGGGAGCTGTTTTTT. Protein: CASSDPRAAVPGELFF. The chain joins TRBV5-1 to TRBJ2-2; TRBD2 is a possible D gene (5 bases). The CDR3 is 16 residues long. Germline CDR1 is SGHRS and CDR2 is YFSETQ. V shed 4 bases and J shed 6 bases, with 19 bases lying between them.

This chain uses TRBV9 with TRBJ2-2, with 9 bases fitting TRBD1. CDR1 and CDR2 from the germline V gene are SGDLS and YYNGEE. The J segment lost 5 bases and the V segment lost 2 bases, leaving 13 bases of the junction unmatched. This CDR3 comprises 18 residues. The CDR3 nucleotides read TGTGCCAGCAGCGTCTTCCGGGGACAGGGTATAGAGACCGGGGAGCTGTTTTTT. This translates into CASSVFRGQGIETGELFF.

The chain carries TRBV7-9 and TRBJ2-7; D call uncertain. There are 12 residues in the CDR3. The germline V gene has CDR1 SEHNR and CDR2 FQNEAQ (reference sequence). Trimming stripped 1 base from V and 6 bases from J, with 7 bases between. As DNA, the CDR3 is TGTGCCAGCAGCTTAGGTCCCGTCGAGCAGTACTTC. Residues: CASSLGPVEQYF. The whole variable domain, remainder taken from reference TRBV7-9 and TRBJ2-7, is DTGVSQNPRHKITKRGQNVTFRCDPISEHNRLYWYRQTLGQGPEFLTYFQNEAQLEKSRLLSDRFSAERPKGSFSTLEIQRTEQGDSAMYLCASSLGPVEQYFGPGTRLTVT.

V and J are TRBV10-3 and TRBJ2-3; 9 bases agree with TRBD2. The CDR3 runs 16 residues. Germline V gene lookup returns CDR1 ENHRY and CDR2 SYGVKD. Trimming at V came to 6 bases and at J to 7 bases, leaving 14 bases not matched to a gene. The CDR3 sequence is CAIREVMGGGANTQYF. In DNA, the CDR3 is TGTGCCATCAGGGAGGTGATGGGCGGGGGGGCAAATACGCAGTATTTT.

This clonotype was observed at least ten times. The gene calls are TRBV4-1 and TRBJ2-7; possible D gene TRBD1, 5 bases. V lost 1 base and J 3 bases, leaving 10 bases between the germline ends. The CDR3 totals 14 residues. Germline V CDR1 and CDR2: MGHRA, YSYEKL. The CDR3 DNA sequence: TGCGCCAGCAGCCAAGTCAGGGCTCACTACGAGCAGTACTTC. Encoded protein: CASSQVRAHYEQYF.

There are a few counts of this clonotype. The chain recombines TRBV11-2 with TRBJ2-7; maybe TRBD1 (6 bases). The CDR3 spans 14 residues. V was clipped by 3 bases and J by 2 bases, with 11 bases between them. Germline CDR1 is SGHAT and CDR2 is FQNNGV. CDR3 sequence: CASSLSGATYEQYF. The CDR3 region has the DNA TGTGCCAGCAGCTTGTCAGGGGCCACCTACGAGCAGTACTTC.